The 10 T cell receptor beta chains given below trace back to one sample, sequenced in a study of T cells expressing NK-cell markers. Using the 5' RACE reads, TCRdb records one entry per CDR3 protein without DNA. The sample's table shows 350,000 to 400,000 distinct CDR3 sequences. The sequencing input was blood T cells: a sorted CD56 or NKG2C T cell subset, CD4+ or CD8+ T cells, or bulk PBMC T cells (not recorded which). These receptors originate from a woman aged 45-59 years in good health.

The chain employs TRBV27 and TRBJ1-2; TCRdb indicates TRBD1, and absent DNA this call remains unverified. CDR3 size: 13 residues. The germline V gene has CDR1 MNHEY and CDR2 SMNVEV (reference sequence). The chain's CDR3 is CASSLGTGVGYTF.

The chain couples TRBV29-1 to TRBJ1-1; without DNA, the TCRdb call of TRBD1 cannot be checked. The CDR3 covers 13 residues. Germline V gives CDR1 SQVTM, CDR2 ANQGSEA. CDR3 sequence: CSVLARLNTEAFF.

This chain uses TRBV29-1 with TRBJ1-2; the TCRdb D gene call, TRBD1, has no DNA to confirm it. CDR1 is SQVTM and CDR2 is ANQGSEA in the germline V gene. The CDR3 spans 15 residues. The CDR3: CSVGGRGPQGSGYTF.

The chain recombines TRBV29-1 with TRBJ2-1; checking the TCRdb D call of TRBD1 is not possible without DNA. Germline V gives CDR1 SQVTM, CDR2 ANQGSEA. CDR3 length equals 11 residues. The CDR3 region is CSEFTRDRKFF.

J is TRBJ2-7 and V is TRBV6-6; no DNA is available, so the TRBD2 call from TCRdb remains unchecked. The CDR3 is 14 residues long. Germline assignment: CDR1 MNHNY and CDR2 SVGAGI (reference sequence). CDR3 in amino acids: CASSSLAGVWEQYF.

The chain links TRBV7-6 to TRBJ2-5; with no DNA, the TCRdb D assignment of TRBD1 cannot be verified. The CDR3 loop spans 15 amino acids. Germline values: CDR1 SGHVS, CDR2 FNYEAQ. The CDR3 here is CASSPDRGFGETQYF.

The CDR3 here is CASTKYYEAFF. V usage is TRBV12-3 or TRBV12-4 and J usage is TRBJ1-1. The CDR3 is 11 amino acids.

The rearrangement links TRBV2 to TRBJ2-1; TCRdb designates TRBD2, a call that cannot be tested without DNA. This CDR3 is 16 amino acids long. Looked up from germline, CDR1 is SNHLY and CDR2 is FYNNEI. This chain's CDR3 is CASSGSGRYDYNEQFF.

J is TRBJ1-5 and V is TRBV18; TCRdb outputs TRBD1, but without DNA this stays unchecked. CDR3 size: 14 residues. The germline V gene encodes CDR1 KGHSH and CDR2 LQKENI. The CDR3: CASSPKGDVQPQHF.

The V gene is TRBV20-1, the J gene TRBJ2-7; the D call from TCRdb, TRBD1, cannot be confirmed without DNA. Germline loops: CDR1 DFQATT, CDR2 SNEGSKA (reference sequence). The CDR3 is made up of 16 amino acids. The CDR3 reads CSARDVPQGPASEQYF.